Shown below are 26 T cell receptor beta chains from a single sample sequenced in a study of identical twins. One entry per CDR3 protein, called by TCRdb with MiXCR from the 5' RACE reads. The repertoire holds 450,000 or so distinct CDR3 sequences, with around 15% as singletons. The sample also formed part of further work on yellow fever vaccine responses in identical twins.

The specimen was CD4+ T cells sorted from blood. The source is a woman between 18 and 29 years old in good health.

This clonotype was detected a few times. An end of the junction does not agree with germline; a read error may underlie this. The chain recombines TRBV27 with TRBJ2-3, with 7 bases identical to TRBD2. Per the germline V gene, CDR1 is MNHEY and CDR2 is SMNVEV (reference sequence). The CDR3 covers 14 residues. CDR3 sequence reads: CASSSKTSTDTQYF. The CDR3, as DNA: TGTGCCAGCAGTAGTAAGACTAGCACCGATACGCAGTATTTT.

The rearrangement links TRBV20-1 to TRBJ2-1; a weak D match, TRBD2 (6 bases). The germline V gene has CDR1 DFQATT and CDR2 SNEGSKA (reference sequence). The CDR3 is 11 amino acids. Trimming pared 5 bases from V and 10 bases from J, leaving 12 bases between. CDR3 coding DNA: TGCAGTGCTCCTTGGAGGGGAGAGCAGTTCTTC. Its protein product is CSAPWRGEQFF.

V is TRBV20-1 and J is TRBJ2-1; D is ambiguous. The CDR3 totals 16 residues. Deletions cut 1 base from V and 1 base from J, with 14 bases between. Germline V gene lookup returns CDR1 DFQATT and CDR2 SNEGSKA (reference sequence). The CDR3 is CSARVAGPESYNEQFF. CDR3 in DNA: TGCAGTGCTAGAGTGGCCGGGCCCGAATCCTACAATGAGCAGTTCTTC.

The chain joins TRBV18 to TRBJ2-5; D uncertain. This CDR3 is built from 12 residues. Trimming removed 2 bases from V and 5 bases from J, with 6 bases in between. Germline CDR1 is KGHSH and CDR2 is LQKENI. As DNA, the CDR3 is TGTGCCAGCTCACCAGTCTTTGAGACCCAGTACTTC. Encoded protein: CASSPVFETQYF.

There are a few counts of this clonotype. The chain employs TRBV14 and TRBJ2-7; 13 bases agree with TRBD2. The V gene's germline CDR1 is SGHDN and CDR2 FVKESK. Trimming cost V 4 bases and J 7 bases; bases outside gene matches: 7. The CDR3 runs to 15 residues. DNA of the CDR3: TGTGCCAGCAGCCCTCGGACTAGCGGGAGAGAAGAGCAGTACTTC. Its translation is CASSPRTSGREEQYF.

The chain employs TRBV2 and TRBJ2-7; D remains unclear. Trimming took 5 bases from V and 3 from J, leaving 14 bases between them. CDR3 size: 14 residues. CDR1 is SNHLY, CDR2 FYNNEI, per germline. DNA of the CDR3: TGTGCCAGCAGTTTCCGGGCCATTAACTACGAGCAGTACTTC. This codes for CASSFRAINYEQYF.

V is TRBV20-1 and J is TRBJ2-7; 7 bases agree with TRBD1. Germline V gives CDR1 DFQATT, CDR2 SNEGSKA (reference sequence). The CDR3 covers 14 residues. V dropped 0 bases and J dropped 4; count of bases not matched to a gene: 6. The CDR3 is CSAREQGKYYEQYF. The DNA of the CDR3 is TGCAGTGCTAGAGAACAGGGGAAATATTACGAGCAGTACTTC.

This clonotype was counted only a few times. The rearrangement uses TRBV18 and TRBJ2-1; D possibly corresponds to TRBD2 (6 bases). The V gene lost 6 bases and the J gene lost 6 bases, with 12 bases spanning the gap. Looked up from germline, CDR1 is KGHSH and CDR2 is LQKENI. This CDR3 contains 13 residues. This chain's CDR3 is CASSGSAGNEQFF. The CDR3 DNA is TGTGCCAGCTCCGGCTCAGCGGGCAATGAGCAGTTCTTC.

This chain uses TRBV3-1 with TRBJ2-3; D is perhaps TRBD2 (5 bases). The CDR3 runs to 15 residues. Germline CDR1 is LGHDT and CDR2 is YNNKEL (reference sequence). V lost 11 bases and J 0 bases, leaving 18 bases between the germline ends. The CDR3 sequence is CASSPTPGSTDTQYF. CDR3 sequence (DNA): TGTGCCTCCTCCCCAACCCCGGGAAGCACAGATACGCAGTATTTT.

This clonotype was counted between two and nine times. The V gene is TRBV21-1, the J gene TRBJ1-4; the table gives TRBD1 as D, unverified against the DNA. TRBV21-1 is an annotated pseudogene. This CDR3 contains 18 residues. The CDR3: CASSKVGGRGSTNEKLFF. As DNA, the CDR3 is TGTGCCAGCAGCAAAGTGGGAGGCAGGGGATCGACTAATGAAAAACTGTTTTTT.

This clonotype was counted only a few times. The rearrangement uses TRBV6-6 and TRBJ2-5; D remains unclear. Looked up from germline, CDR1 is MNHNY and CDR2 is SVGAGI (reference sequence). Trimming pared 0 bases from V and 5 bases from J, leaving 7 bases between. The CDR3 runs 13 residues. In nucleotides, the CDR3 is TGTGCCAGCAGTTACTCCTTTCGGGAGACCCAGTACTTC. It yields the protein CASSYSFRETQYF.

This clonotype was recorded a few times. The chain has TRBV6-2 or TRBV6-3 and TRBJ2-2; TRBD1 or TRBD2 may be the D gene (5 bases each). Between the trimmed V and J ends, which lost 3 bases and 8 bases, there was a span of 13 bases. Germline CDR1 MNHEY, CDR2 SVGEGT. The CDR3 has 14 amino acids. The CDR3 reads CASSYMLGEGELFF. CDR3 in DNA: TGTGCCAGCAGTTATATGCTGGGGGAGGGGGAGCTGTTTTTT.

This clonotype was seen many times. The CDR3 protein is CASSSTSWKETQYF. The CDR3 DNA reads TGTGCCAGCAGCTCGACTAGCTGGAAAGAGACCCAGTACTTC. The chain combines TRBV7-8 with TRBJ2-5; 7 nucleotides align to TRBD2. Germline V gene data show CDR1 as SGHVS and CDR2 as FQNEAQ. CDR3 length: 14 residues. The ends lost 4 bases at V and 3 bases at J; junction bases unmatched: 5.

There are many counts of this clonotype. This chain joins TRBV5-5 and TRBJ2-2; TRBD1 is a possible D gene (6 bases). Per the germline V gene, CDR1 is SGHKS and CDR2 is YYEKEE (reference sequence). The V and J ends lost 6 bases and 0 bases respectively, with 9 bases between them. The CDR3 totals 14 residues. DNA for the CDR3: TGTGCCAGCATGGGGGCGGCGAACACCGGGGAGCTGTTTTTT. It specifies CASMGAANTGELFF.

This clonotype was picked up many times. The rearrangement uses TRBV27 and TRBJ2-1; 9 bases match TRBD1. The CDR3 is made up of 16 amino acids. Looked up from germline, CDR1 is MNHEY and CDR2 is SMNVEV (reference sequence). V was clipped by 2 bases and J by 7 bases; unmatched bases: 9. The CDR3 DNA reads as TGTGCCAGCAGTTTACCGACAGGGGGGGCGGCAAATGAGCAGTTCTTC. Protein sequence: CASSLPTGGAANEQFF.

The chain employs TRBV11-1 and TRBJ2-2; 10 bases are shared with TRBD1. The V gene's germline CDR1 is SGHAT and CDR2 FQDESV (reference sequence). Trimming cost V 5 bases and J 0 bases; bases outside gene matches: 3. This CDR3 is built from 16 residues. The chain's CDR3 is CASSRQGASNTGELFF. The CDR3 nucleotides read TGTGCCAGCAGCCGACAGGGGGCTTCGAACACCGGGGAGCTGTTTTTT.

This clonotype was observed a handful of times. The gene calls are TRBV6-2 or TRBV6-3 and TRBJ1-5; no reliable D call. The CDR3 is 14 amino acids. Looked up from germline, CDR1 is MNHEY and CDR2 is SVGEGT. Deletions cut 2 bases from V and 6 bases from J, with 11 bases between. CDR3 sequence: CASSYLQDGQPQHF. The CDR3 bases are TGTGCCAGCAGTTACCTCCAGGACGGTCAGCCCCAGCATTTT.

The V call is TRBV9, the J call TRBJ2-1; the match to TRBD2 covers 10 bases. Germline loops: CDR1 SGDLS, CDR2 YYNGEE. CDR3 length: 16 amino acids. The V gene end was trimmed by 4 bases and the J gene end by 4 bases; junction bases not matched to a gene: 8. The CDR3 spells CASSPRGSGGYNEQFF. The CDR3 nucleotides read TGTGCCAGCAGCCCTCGCGGTAGCGGGGGGTACAATGAGCAGTTCTTC.

The genes are TRBV20-1 and TRBJ2-5; either TRBD1 or TRBD2 may fit D (6 bases each). This CDR3 has 15 amino acids. V dropped 0 bases and J dropped 4 bases, with 15 bases sitting between them. Per the germline V gene, CDR1 is DFQATT and CDR2 is SNEGSKA (reference sequence). CDR3 in amino acids: CSARDFRGGGETQYF. The CDR3 bases are TGCAGTGCTAGAGATTTCAGGGGAGGCGGAGAGACCCAGTACTTC.

This clonotype was picked up a small number of times. This chain connects TRBV7-2 to TRBJ1-3, with D uncertain. V was clipped by 1 base and J by 4 bases, with 17 bases between them. The CDR3 contains 17 residues. The germline V gene has CDR1 SGHTA and CDR2 FQGNSA. The CDR3, as DNA: TGTGCCAGCAGCTTAGGATCACAGCGGGCGACCGGAAACACCATATATTTT. Protein: CASSLGSQRATGNTIYF.

This clonotype was observed many times. This chain uses TRBV25-1 with TRBJ1-2, with 8 positions matching TRBD1. The ends lost 4 bases at V and 4 bases at J; junction bases unmatched: 2. CDR3 size: 13 residues. Germline values: CDR1 MGHDK, CDR2 SYGVNS. The DNA of the CDR3 is TGTGCCAGCAGTGGAACAGGGGGCTATGGCTACACCTTC. Translated: CASSGTGGYGYTF.

The V and J genes are TRBV6-4 and TRBJ2-2, with a tentative D call TRBD2 (5 bases). The CDR3 consists of 14 residues. In germline, CDR1 is MRHNA, CDR2 SNTAGT. V lost 2 bases and J 6 bases, leaving 10 bases between the germline ends. CDR3 region: CASSDRVGAGELFF. The CDR3 DNA sequence: TGTGCCAGCAGTGACCGGGTCGGGGCCGGGGAGCTGTTTTTT.

This sequence joins TRBV9 and TRBJ2-1, with 10 bases that match TRBD2. CDR1 is SGDLS and CDR2 is YYNGEE in the germline V gene. The CDR3 is 18 amino acids. J gave up 0 bases and V 3 bases, and 9 bases lay outside the gene matches. The CDR3 here is CASSAQTLAGDSYNEQFF. DNA for the CDR3: TGTGCCAGCAGCGCCCAAACTCTAGCGGGAGACTCCTACAATGAGCAGTTCTTC.

The chain has TRBV7-9 and TRBJ1-1; D is unclear. Germline CDR1 SEHNR, CDR2 FQNEAQ (reference sequence). The V and J ends lost 4 bases and 6 bases respectively, with 18 bases between them. The CDR3 contains 15 residues. CDR3 bases: TGTGCCAGCAGCTCATTGCCAATTTGGGAAGCTGAAGCTTTCTTT. It specifies CASSSLPIWEAEAFF.

This clonotype was counted ten times or more. The chain links TRBV12-3 or TRBV12-4 to TRBJ2-1; D unclear. Trimming removed 1 base from V and 9 bases from J, with 13 bases in between. This CDR3 has 14 amino acids. CDR3 sequence reads: CASSLGRAPGEQFF. In DNA form, the CDR3 reads TGTGCCAGCAGTTTAGGTCGGGCCCCGGGTGAGCAGTTCTTC.

This clonotype was seen a few times. The chain links TRBV4-2 to TRBJ2-5; TRBD1 agrees at 10 bases. Losses at the gene ends were 0 bases for V and 5 bases for J; bases not matched to a gene: 6. In germline, CDR1 is LGHNA, CDR2 YNFKEQ. The CDR3 loop spans 16 amino acids. DNA of the CDR3: TGTGCCAGCAGCCAAGATTATTCGGACAGGGGGGAGACCCAGTACTTC. It translates to CASSQDYSDRGETQYF.